A single sample gave rise to the 21 T cell receptor beta chains below, sequenced in a study of cytomegalovirus exposure and HLA in healthy donors. PCR was performed using 60 Vbeta and 13 Jbeta primers. The assay was immunoSEQ multiplex PCR, and TCRdb's table has in-frame clones only and misses some. The profile covers about 76,000 clones, with roughly 70% appearing a single time and just under 5% taken by the ten largest. The sample comprised PBMCs. Source of these receptors: a man aged 60 to 69 in good health and CMV-seropositive.

This chain joins TRBV4-3 and TRBJ2-6; 7 bases map to TRBD1. This CDR3 is 14 amino acids long. Germline CDR1 reads LGHNA; CDR2 reads YSLEER. Trimming took 7 bases from V and 4 from J; bases not matched to a gene: 4. The CDR3 reads CASTGGDGANVLTF. In DNA, the CDR3 is TGCGCCAGCACAGGGGGTGACGGGGCCAACGTCCTGACTTTC.

Written as DNA, the CDR3 is TGTGCCAGCAGCTTTTTGCGCGGGAGGGCCGGAGATACGCAGTATTTT. It codes for CASSFLRGRAGDTQYF. The chain combines TRBV7-9 with TRBJ2-3, with 9 bases fitting TRBD2. Trimming cost V 3 bases and J 5 bases; bases outside gene matches: 9. CDR3 length equals 16 residues. Germline CDR1 is SEHNR and CDR2 is FQNEAQ (reference sequence). The full variable domain, completed using reference TRBV7-9 and TRBJ2-3, is DTGVSQNPRHKITKRGQNVTFRCDPISEHNRLYWYRQTLGQGPEFLTYFQNEAQLEKSRLLSDRFSAERPKGSFSTLEIQRTEQGDSAMYLCASSFLRGRAGDTQYFGPGTRLTVL.

V usage is TRBV10-2 and J usage is TRBJ2-7; 15 nucleotides align to TRBD2. The CDR3 covers 15 residues. Germline V lookup: CDR1 WSHSY, CDR2 SAAADI. V was clipped by 4 bases and J by 7 bases; unmatched bases: 5. CDR3 loop: CASSGGLAGGREQYF. CDR3 bases: TGCGCCAGCAGTGGGGGACTAGCGGGAGGAAGAGAGCAGTACTTC.

This chain joins TRBV5-1 and TRBJ2-1, with 7 bases lining up with TRBD1. Germline CDR1 and CDR2: SGHRS and YFSETQ. V was clipped by 5 bases and J by 7 bases; unmatched bases: 0. This CDR3 has 11 amino acids. The CDR3 coding sequence is TGCGCCAGCAGGACAGGGAATGAGCAGTTCTTC. Residues: CASRTGNEQFF.

The V call is TRBV10-3, the J call TRBJ2-5; D gene uncertain. The tail of the sequence fits TRBJ2-7 better, so the J call may be wrong. This CDR3 region has 13 residues. The germline V gene has CDR1 ENHRY and CDR2 SYGVKD. CDR3 nucleotides: TGTGCCATCAGTGAGCCTATTTCCTACGAGCAGTACTTC. It specifies CAISEPISYEQYF.

This clone was detected only a few times. The V and J genes are TRBV30 and TRBJ2-1; 7 nucleotides line up with TRBD2. V shed 4 bases, J shed 9 bases, and the junction held 15 bases outside the gene matches. The CDR3 consists of 15 residues. Germline CDR1 GTSNPN, CDR2 SVGIG (reference sequence). The CDR3 DNA follows: TGTGCCTGGATGGGTCCCAGTGGGAGGGCCGGTGAGCAGTTCTTC. Its translation: CAWMGPSGRAGEQFF.

The sample holds a few counts of this clone. The V gene is TRBV7-2, the J gene TRBJ2-7, with TRBD1 matching over 7 bases. Germline V gene sequence: CDR1 SGHTA, CDR2 FQGNSA. The CDR3 extends over 13 amino acids. V lost 5 bases, J lost 7 bases, and 8 bases stayed unmatched. CDR3 bases: TGTGCCAGCAGCGGGGACAGAACAAGGGAGCAGTACTTC. This codes for CASSGDRTREQYF.

The chain joins TRBV11-3 to TRBJ2-5; D not certain. The end of the DNA fits TRBJ2-7 better, so the J call may be wrong. Per germline, CDR1 SGHNT and CDR2 YENEEA. The CDR3 extends over 12 amino acids. For the CDR3, the DNA is TGTGCCAGCAGCTTAAATCGATACGAGCAGTACTTC. Its translation is CASSLNRYEQYF.

V is TRBV25-1 and J is TRBJ1-4; 7 bases agree with TRBD1. This CDR3 has 16 amino acids. CDR1 is MGHDK and CDR2 is SYGVNS in the germline V gene. V shed 5 bases and J 7 bases; nucleotides not matched to a gene: 13. The DNA of the CDR3 is TGTGCCAGCAGTACCCTGGGGGCACAGGGGAGTGAAAAACTGTTTTTT. It translates to CASSTLGAQGSEKLFF.

The CDR3 DNA reads TGCGCCAGCAGCTCAGCGGGAGGACAAGAGACCCAGTACTTC. The encoded protein is CASSSAGGQETQYF. The chain couples TRBV5-1 to TRBJ2-5, with TRBD2 identical over 9 bases. CDR1 and CDR2 (germline): SGHRS, YFSETQ. J lost 2 bases, V lost 3 bases, and 2 bases had no gene match. The CDR3 extends over 14 amino acids.

The chain recombines TRBV18 with TRBJ2-7; 11 bases match TRBD1. The CDR3 spans 17 residues. Trimming removed 1 base from V and 4 bases from J; junction bases left unmatched: 9. Germline V gene data show CDR1 as KGHSH and CDR2 as LQKENI. The CDR3 region is CASSPLGPGTGGYEQYF. CDR3 nucleotides: TGTGCCAGCTCACCACTCGGGCCCGGGACAGGGGGGTACGAGCAGTACTTC. The full variable domain, with the rest looked up from reference TRBV18 and TRBJ2-7, is NAGVMQNPRHLVRRRGQEARLRCSPMKGHSHVYWYRQLPEEGLKFMVYLQKENIIDESGMPKERFSAEFPKEGPSILRIQQVVRGDSAAYFCASSPLGPGTGGYEQYFGPGTRLTVT.

The chain carries TRBV6-6 and TRBJ1-1; D unresolved. The germline gives CDR1 MNHNY, CDR2 SVGAGI (reference sequence). This CDR3 is 15 amino acids long. V dropped 2 bases and J dropped 0 bases, with 10 bases sitting between them. The CDR3 protein is CASSYSGVMNTEAFF. CDR3 sequence (DNA): TGTGCCAGCAGTTACAGCGGTGTGATGAACACTGAAGCTTTCTTT.

The rearrangement links TRBV5-5 to TRBJ1-1; D is unclear. The CDR3 is 14 residues long. The ends were cut back, 3 bases at V and 2 bases at J, with 11 bases in the middle. Per the germline V gene, CDR1 is SGHKS and CDR2 is YYEKEE (reference sequence). CDR3 protein: CASSSITSNTEAFF. CDR3 coding DNA: TGTGCCAGCAGCTCCATTACTAGTAACACTGAAGCTTTCTTT.

With regard to this clone: This same CDR3 is encoded by further DNA sequences in the sample. This chain connects TRBV2 to TRBJ2-5; 9 bases line up with TRBD2. V lost 4 bases and J lost 4; bases outside the gene matches: 7. This CDR3 contains 15 residues. Germline-derived CDR1 and CDR2 are SNHLY and FYNNEI. CDR3 DNA sequence: TGTGCCAGCAGTGGATTAGCGGGGGAAGGAGAGACCCAGTACTTC. Protein: CASSGLAGEGETQYF.

The chain has TRBV7-2 and TRBJ2-5; D is unresolved. The V gene lost 0 bases and the J gene lost 2 bases, with 7 bases spanning the gap. The CDR3 length is 14 residues. CDR1 is SGHTA and CDR2 is FQGNSA in the germline V gene. CDR3 loop: CASSLARQQETQYF. The CDR3, as DNA: TGTGCCAGCAGCTTAGCGCGGCAGCAAGAGACCCAGTACTTC.

The chain combines TRBV6-1 with TRBJ1-2, with 10 bases identical to TRBD1. Germline V gene lookup returns CDR1 MNHNS and CDR2 SASEGT. There are 15 residues in the CDR3. The junction had 6 bases not matched to a gene; V was cut back by 8 bases and J by 0 bases. Written as DNA, the CDR3 is TGTGCCAGCGGGACAGGGGCGACTACTAACTATGGCTACACCTTC. It encodes CASGTGATTNYGYTF.

The chain has TRBV11-2 and TRBJ2-5; 8 nucleotides align to TRBD1. Per germline, CDR1 SGHAT and CDR2 FQNNGV. The CDR3 runs to 14 residues. The V segment lost 4 bases and the J segment 2 bases; nucleotides outside the gene matches: 3. The CDR3 region has the DNA TGTGCCAGCAGCTGGCGGACAGGGCAAGAGACCCAGTACTTC. It encodes CASSWRTGQETQYF.

The rearrangement joins TRBV19 to TRBJ1-5; D might be TRBD1 (6 bases). The germline gives CDR1 LNHDA, CDR2 SQIVND (reference sequence). V was pared by 6 bases and J by 6 bases, with 21 bases between. The CDR3 is 16 amino acids. CDR3 in DNA: TGTGCCAGTAGCCCCGCTCTCACAGGGAAAATTCAGCCCCAGCATTTT. It translates to CASSPALTGKIQPQHF.

This sequence joins TRBV5-1 and TRBJ2-5, with 9 positions matching TRBD2. Germline V gives CDR1 SGHRS, CDR2 YFSETQ. J gave up 8 bases and V 0 bases, and 11 bases lay outside the gene matches. This CDR3 has 16 amino acids. The CDR3 nucleotides are TGCGCCAGCAGCTTGGCCCCGGCGGGGGGGCCCCAAACCCAGTACTTC. Translation gives CASSLAPAGGPQTQYF.

J is TRBJ1-6 and V is TRBV4-3, with a weak D call TRBD1 (5 bases). Between the trimmed V and J ends, which lost 4 bases and 6 bases, there was a span of 19 bases. The germline V gene encodes CDR1 LGHNA and CDR2 YSLEER. This CDR3 has 17 residues. CDR3 in DNA: TGCGCCAGCAGCCCACGGGAAGGGGAGGGCACTAATTCACCCCTCCACTTT. Translated: CASSPREGEGTNSPLHF.

The genes are TRBV11-2 and TRBJ2-7; TRBD2 aligns across 9 bases. Germline V lookup: CDR1 SGHAT, CDR2 FQNNGV. The trim removed 5 bases at V and 3 bases at J, leaving 5 bases unmatched. This CDR3 is built from 14 residues. The CDR3 protein is CASSPARGGYEQYF. The CDR3 nucleotides are TGTGCCAGCAGCCCCGCGCGGGGGGGCTACGAGCAGTACTTC.